These 5 T cell receptor beta chains were all obtained from the same sample, sequenced in a study of glioma-infiltrating T cells after dendritic cell vaccination. Only in-frame clones appear in the TCRdb table, and some are missing; sequencing was by immunoSEQ multiplex PCR. The data contain about 50,000 clones, more than 75% of them singletons. Time point given: after dendritic cell vaccination, including at tumor progression/relapse. Sequencing used blood, obtained after dendritic cell vaccination. All receptors derive from a human donor with glioblastoma.

This clone was counted once. Other DNA sequences within the sample encode an identical CDR3. V is TRBV7-6 and J is TRBJ2-3, with D tentatively TRBD2 (5 bases). The germline CDR1 and CDR2 sequences are SGHVS and FNYEAQ. V lost 0 bases to trimming and J lost 1 base, with 5 bases between them. The CDR3 runs 14 residues. CDR3 DNA sequence: TGTGCCAGCAGCTTAGCCGGGGGCACAGATACGCAGTATTTT. As protein: CASSLAGGTDTQYF. Variable domain in full (rest from reference TRBV7-6 and TRBJ2-3): GAGVSQSPRYKVTKRGQDVALRCDPISGHVSLYWYRQALGQGPEFLTYFNYEAQQDKSGLPNDRFSAERPEGSISTLTIQRTEQRDSAMYRCASSLAGGTDTQYFGPGTRLTVL.

This rearrangement joins TRBV5-8 to TRBJ1-6; D gene unclear. The CDR3 length is 15 residues. Germline assignment: CDR1 SGHTS and CDR2 YDEGEE. V lost 0 bases and J 9 bases, leaving 13 bases between the germline ends. DNA of the CDR3: TGTGCCAGCAGCTTGGGGCCAGAAGCGAGTTCACCCCTCCACTTT. This translates into CASSLGPEASSPLHF.

The rearrangement links TRBV4-3 to TRBJ2-5; D not resolved. The V gene's germline CDR1 is LGHNA and CDR2 YSLEER. This CDR3 spans 15 amino acids. Trimming removed 4 bases at V and 3 bases at J, with 15 bases between. The CDR3 spells CASSRHPGLKETQYF. For the CDR3, the DNA is TGCGCCAGCAGCCGACACCCTGGGCTGAAAGAGACCCAGTACTTC.

J is TRBJ1-1 and V is TRBV6-6; no reliable D call. The germline V and J ends were trimmed by 1 base and 5 bases, with 8 bases remaining between them. The CDR3 length is 13 residues. Germline CDR1 reads MNHNY; CDR2 reads SVGAGI (reference sequence). The DNA of the CDR3 is TGTGCCAGCAGTTACTATGGGAGGACTGAAGCTTTCTTT. It codes for CASSYYGRTEAFF.

The chain joins TRBV11-2 to TRBJ2-7; D uncertain. Germline V gene data show CDR1 as SGHAT and CDR2 as FQNNGV. The CDR3 is 10 residues long. Deletions cut 3 bases from V and 6 bases from J, with 3 bases between. In DNA, the CDR3 is TGTGCCAGCAGCTTGAGCGAGCAGTACTTC. Amino acids: CASSLSEQYF.